A selection of T cell receptor beta chains follows, all from one sample in a study of early T cells in non-severe SARS-CoV-2 infection. TCRdb reprocessed the 5' RACE reads with MiXCR, giving one entry per CDR3 protein. Found here are 55,000 to 70,000 distinct CDR3 sequences, around 12% of them singletons; the top ten hold roughly 1.2%. The sequencing used whole blood, collected at baseline. These receptor sequences come from an adult who was a healthcare worker with PCR-confirmed SARS-CoV-2 infection or an uninfected control (not recorded which). The donor label of this sample is uncertain. The CDR3 runs from the conserved cysteine through the conserved F or W. Each record gives: J gene, D gene, V gene, clone size, CDR3 DNA, CDR3 protein. A D gene is named only where the DNA matches it firmly. Not all rows give a size; the values are once, few, many and, for expanded clones, a class.

TRBJ2-1 | TRBD1 | TRBV4-2 | few | TGTGCCAGCAGCCAAGAGCCGGGACAGGGGTACAATGAGCAGTTCTTC | CASSQEPGQGYNEQFF
TRBJ1-6 | . | TRBV6-5 | . | TGTGCCAGCAGTCCCCGTTTTTCACCCCTCCACTTT | CASSPRFSPLHF
TRBJ2-1 | . | TRBV19 | . | TGTGCCAGCCATTCTCTCGGTGAGCAGTTCTTC | CASHSLGEQFF
TRBJ1-5 | . | TRBV2 | few | TGTGCCAGCAGTGAAGACAGATATAGCAATCAGCCCCAGCATTTT | CASSEDRYSNQPQHF
TRBJ2-3 | TRBD2 | TRBV5-1 | many | TGCGCCAGCAGCTTCCCTAGCGGGGGCCTCACAGATACGCAGTATTTT | CASSFPSGGLTDTQYF
TRBJ1-5 | . | TRBV6-7 | . | TGTGCCAGCAGTTATTGGGGGTGGATAGGTCAGCCCCAGCATTTT | CASSYWGWIGQPQHF
TRBJ2-1 | TRBD2 | TRBV27 | many | TGTGCCAGCAGTTTATGGGCTAGCGGGGGGAGGAATGAGCAGTTCTTC | CASSLWASGGRNEQFF
TRBJ1-1 | TRBD1 | TRBV7-8 | few | TGTGCCAGCAGCCCCCGGACAGGTGGTTACCCTGAAGCTTTCTTT | CASSPRTGGYPEAFF
TRBJ2-1 | TRBD2 | TRBV11-2 | many | TGTGCCAGCAGCTTAGCGGCTAGCGGGAATTACAATGAGCAGTTCTTC | CASSLAASGNYNEQFF
TRBJ2-1 | . | TRBV12-3/TRBV12-4 | . | TGTGCCATCAACGGGGGTATCGGGCAGTTCTTC | CAINGGIGQFF
TRBJ1-5 | . | TRBV20-1 | few | TGCAGTGCTAGAGGTCGCGGGGGCCTCAATCAGCCCCAGCATTTT | CSARGRGGLNQPQHF
TRBJ2-1 | . | TRBV20-1 | many | TGCAGTGCTAGTATTGGCGCTAGGAATGAGCAGTTCTTC | CSASIGARNEQFF
TRBJ1-2 | . | TRBV6-5 | . | TGTGCCAGCAGCCCGGGTGCTGTGTATGGCTACACCTTC | CASSPGAVYGYTF
TRBJ2-2 | TRBD2 | TRBV2 | . | TGTGCCAGCACAATGGGACTAGCCCAGAACACCGGGGAGCTGTTTTTT | CASTMGLAQNTGELFF
TRBJ2-5 | . | TRBV19 | . | TGTGCCAGTAGTATCGGGGGCGAGGAGACCCAGTACTTC | CASSIGGEETQYF
TRBJ1-2 | . | TRBV29-1 | few | TGCAGCGTTGAAGATCGAGTAAACTATGGCTACACCTTC | CSVEDRVNYGYTF
TRBJ2-5 | TRBD2 | TRBV4-1 | . | TGCGCCAGCAGCCAAGAGGTAGCGGGGGGGCCTGCGTTAGAGACCCAGTACTTC | CASSQEVAGGPALETQYF
TRBJ2-1 | . | TRBV12-3/TRBV12-4 | few | TGTGCCAGCAGCCCCGGGGGCTACAATGAGCAGTTCTTC | CASSPGGYNEQFF
TRBJ2-3 | . | TRBV27 | . | TGTGCCAGCAGTCCCCGGGACTGGCAAGATACGCAGTATTTT | CASSPRDWQDTQYF
TRBJ1-5 | . | TRBV6-5 | . | TGTGCCAGCAGACAATTGAGGAATCAGCCCCAGCATTTT | CASRQLRNQPQHF
TRBJ2-2 | . | TRBV5-5 | many | TGTGCCAGCAGCTCATCAGGGGCCACCGGGGAGCTGTTTTTT | CASSSSGATGELFF
TRBJ1-1 | . | TRBV30 | many | TGTGCCTGGAGTGTAAACGGCGGACACCAGAACACTGAAGCTTTCTTT | CAWSVNGGHQNTEAFF
TRBJ1-6 | TRBD1 | TRBV30 | . | TGTGCCTGGAAGACAGGGGGAATTAGTTCACCCCTCCACTTT | CAWKTGGISSPLHF
TRBJ2-3 | . | TRBV5-5 | once | TGTGCCAGCAGCTGGACAGTAGATACGCAGTATTTT | CASSWTVDTQYF
TRBJ1-1 | TRBD1 | TRBV30 | . | TGTGCCTCAAGGACAGGGGGGGACACTGAAGCTTTCTTT | CASRTGGDTEAFF
TRBJ1-2 | . | TRBV20-1 | few | TGCAGTGCTAGTAAGCAGTATATGGGCTACACCTTC | CSASKQYMGYTF
TRBJ2-5 | . | TRBV9 | few | TGTGCCAGCAGCAGATTACAGGAAAACCCTAAAGAGACCCAGTACTTC | CASSRLQENPKETQYF